The 27 T cell receptor beta chains presented below share a single source sample, sequenced in a study of cytomegalovirus exposure and HLA in healthy donors. PCR amplification relied on 60 Vbeta primers (plus 13 Jbeta primers). Clones were read by immunoSEQ multiplex PCR, and TCRdb kept only the in-frame ones, dropping some. The sample shows under 200,000 clones, 68% of them seen only once. Sequenced: PBMCs. These receptors originate from a man aged 50-59 years in good health and CMV-seronegative.

Concerning this clone itself: The same CDR3 arises from other DNA sequences in this sample as well. The V call is TRBV5-1, the J call TRBJ2-7, with TRBD1 identical over 7 bases. Germline CDR1 is SGHRS and CDR2 is YFSETQ. V gave up 2 bases and J gave up 2 bases; unmatched junction bases: 4. This CDR3 is 14 amino acids long. This CDR3 reads CASSLHRGPYEQYF. CDR3 DNA: TGCGCCAGCAGCTTACACAGGGGTCCCTACGAGCAGTACTTC.

Concerning this clone itself: A read error may produce the germline difference seen at one junction end. The V call is TRBV7-7, the J call TRBJ1-1, with 8 bases fitting TRBD1. CDR3 length: 13 amino acids. From germline, CDR1 is SSHAT and CDR2 FNYEAQ (reference sequence). This CDR3 is CASRPIGQGEAFF. The CDR3, as DNA: TGTGCTAGCAGGCCTATCGGACAGGGCGAAGCTTTCTTT.

This chain connects TRBV7-9 to TRBJ2-2; tentative D call: TRBD1 (7 bases). The ends were cut back, 11 bases at V and 0 bases at J, with 16 bases in the middle. Germline values: CDR1 SEHNR, CDR2 FQNEAQ (reference sequence). The CDR3 extends over 15 amino acids. The CDR3 nucleotides are TGTGCCGGAGGGGGCAGTAGCCCGAACACCGGGGAGCTGTTTTTT. Its translation: CAGGGSSPNTGELFF.

V and J are TRBV11-3 and TRBJ2-3; 8 nucleotides align to TRBD2. The CDR3 loop spans 15 amino acids. V gave up 3 bases and J gave up 6 bases; unmatched junction bases: 8. The V gene's germline CDR1 is SGHNT and CDR2 YENEEA. The CDR3 DNA is TGTGCCAGCAGCTTGGAAGGCGGGGGGAGGGATACGCAGTATTTT. Amino acid sequence: CASSLEGGGRDTQYF.

The rearrangement links TRBV27 to TRBJ1-2; possibly TRBD1 for D (5 bases). This CDR3 has 14 amino acids. The germline V gene encodes CDR1 MNHEY and CDR2 SMNVEV (reference sequence). Trimming pared 7 bases from V and 5 bases from J, leaving 17 bases between. The CDR3 nucleotides read TGTGCCAGCACCCCTACGACAGCCCCTTATGGCTACACCTTC. It translates to CASTPTTAPYGYTF.

The rearrangement joins TRBV2 to TRBJ2-3; 7 nucleotides match TRBD2. Germline CDR1 is SNHLY and CDR2 is FYNNEI. J was trimmed by 1 base and V by 3 bases; bases with no gene match: 7. The CDR3 has 16 residues. CDR3 nucleotide sequence: TGTGCCAGCAGTGAGCCCGCGACTAGCCGCACAGATACGCAGTATTTT. Protein: CASSEPATSRTDTQYF.

The V gene is TRBV20-1, the J gene TRBJ2-3; D possibly corresponds to TRBD2 (5 bases). The CDR3 has 10 amino acids. In germline, CDR1 is DFQATT, CDR2 SNEGSKA (reference sequence). V lost 5 bases and J lost 5, with 5 bases in between. CDR3 DNA sequence: TGCAGTGCTGCGGGAGATACGCAGTATTTT. Protein: CSAAGDTQYF.

This clone was detected a few times. This chain links TRBV10-2 with TRBJ1-6; TRBD1 aligns across 7 bases. V lost 8 bases, J lost 3 bases, and 13 bases stayed unmatched. This CDR3 is 17 amino acids long. Germline CDR1 and CDR2: WSHSY and SAAADI. The CDR3 loop is CASGDPDRALYNSPLHF. Written as DNA, the CDR3 is TGCGCCAGCGGGGATCCCGACAGGGCCCTCTATAATTCACCCCTCCACTTT.

This clone was detected once. The chain recombines TRBV6-5 with TRBJ2-7; D gene uncertain. Germline assignment: CDR1 MNHEY and CDR2 SVGAGI. Trimming took 0 bases from V and 6 from J, leaving 9 bases between them. The CDR3 totals 13 residues. CDR3 bases: TGTGCCAGCAGTTACTCGGTGGGCGTCGAGCAGTACTTC. Amino acid sequence: CASSYSVGVEQYF.

The CDR3 nucleotides are TGTGCCAGCAGCCCCCGACTAGCGGGGGGGCCTTTGGGCCCAGATACGCAGTATTTT. It is translated as CASSPRLAGGPLGPDTQYF. V and J are TRBV11-2 and TRBJ2-3, with 14 nucleotides matching TRBD2. The V segment lost 5 bases and the J segment 4 bases; nucleotides outside the gene matches: 14. The V gene's germline CDR1 is SGHAT and CDR2 FQNNGV. The CDR3 runs 19 residues.

The gene calls are TRBV7-9 and TRBJ2-5; tentative D call: TRBD1 (6 bases). The J call may not be correct, given that the DNA end is closer to TRBJ2-7. The CDR3 covers 15 residues. Germline CDR1 SEHNR, CDR2 FQNEAQ (reference sequence). The CDR3 sequence: CASSWGQGIGYEQYF. In nucleotides, the CDR3 is TGTGCCAGCAGTTGGGGGCAGGGGATTGGATACGAGCAGTACTTC.

This sequence joins TRBV4-3 and TRBJ2-3; 12 positions match TRBD2. CDR1 and CDR2 from the germline V gene are LGHNA and YSLEER. The V segment lost 4 bases and the J segment 1 base; nucleotides outside the gene matches: 3. CDR3 length: 16 residues. CDR3 DNA: TGCGCCAGCAGCCCACTAGCGGGGGGTCGCACAGATACGCAGTATTTT. Protein sequence: CASSPLAGGRTDTQYF.

V and J are TRBV5-5 and TRBJ2-5; tentatively, D is TRBD2 (6 bases). Germline CDR1 reads SGHKS; CDR2 reads YYEKEE (reference sequence). This CDR3 comprises 14 residues. Trimming removed 4 bases from V and 2 bases from J, with 12 bases in between. CDR3 amino acids: CASSQGTLQETQYF. CDR3 nucleotide sequence: TGTGCCAGCAGCCAAGGGACTCTACAAGAGACCCAGTACTTC.

V gene TRBV7-6 combines with J gene TRBJ2-3; D is possibly TRBD2 (6 bases). Germline V gene lookup returns CDR1 SGHVS and CDR2 FNYEAQ. The CDR3 has 15 residues. The ends were cut back, 4 bases at V and 4 bases at J, with 15 bases in the middle. Here the CDR3 reads CASSSFGGSADTQYF. CDR3 nucleotides: TGTGCCAGCAGCTCATTCGGGGGTAGCGCAGATACGCAGTATTTT.

The rearrangement uses TRBV7-9 and TRBJ2-3; no firm D call. CDR3 length equals 14 residues. V gave up 1 base and J gave up 2 bases, with 7 bases separating them. Per the germline V gene, CDR1 is SEHNR and CDR2 is FQNEAQ (reference sequence). CDR3 nucleotides: TGTGCCAGCAGCTTAGGAGGAGACACAGATACGCAGTATTTT. Translating gives CASSLGGDTDTQYF.

This clone was observed a single time. The chain recombines TRBV18 with TRBJ1-2, with TRBD1 matching 12 bases. The CDR3 has 18 amino acids. CDR1 and CDR2 (germline): KGHSH, LQKENI. With 5 bases clipped from V and 7 bases from J, the junction kept 17 bases outside the gene matches. CDR3 residues: CASSSLNSGQGALRGYTF. The CDR3 DNA reads as TGTGCCAGCTCATCCCTGAACTCGGGACAGGGGGCCCTGCGTGGCTACACCTTC.

This clone appeared once. The chain combines TRBV6-1 with TRBJ1-2; 8 positions match TRBD1. V shed 6 bases and J 6 bases; nucleotides not matched to a gene: 12. CDR3 length: 15 amino acids. CDR1 and CDR2 from the germline V gene are MNHNS and SASEGT. In DNA form, the CDR3 reads TGTGCCAGCAGATCCGGGACAGGAGAAAGGCATGGCTACACCTTC. It translates to CASRSGTGERHGYTF.

The genes are TRBV2 and TRBJ1-6; 7 bases fit TRBD1. J was trimmed by 7 bases and V by 5 bases; bases with no gene match: 8. Per germline, CDR1 SNHLY and CDR2 FYNNEI. The CDR3 runs to 15 residues. DNA of the CDR3: TGTGCCAGCAGTACTGACAGGGCGGGGAATTCACCCCTCCACTTT. This codes for CASSTDRAGNSPLHF. Together with reference TRBV2 and TRBJ1-6, the CDR3 gives the full variable domain: EPEVTQTPSHQVTQMGQEVILRCVPISNHLYFYWYRQILGQKVEFLVSFYNNEISEKSEIFDDQFSVERPDGSNFTLKIRSTKLEDSAMYFCASSTDRAGNSPLHFGNGTRLTVT.

The chain employs TRBV19 and TRBJ1-5; the D is unclear. The CDR3 consists of 12 residues. Germline CDR1 reads LNHDA; CDR2 reads SQIVND (reference sequence). V was clipped by 7 bases and J by 6 bases, with 10 bases between them. DNA of the CDR3: TGTGCCAGTAACATGGGGAGTCAGCCCCAGCATTTT. As protein: CASNMGSQPQHF.

The chain is built from TRBV5-1 and TRBJ2-5, with TRBD1 matching over 10 bases. The end of the DNA aligns better with TRBJ2-7, so the J call may be wrong. This CDR3 contains 14 residues. Looked up from germline, CDR1 is SGHRS and CDR2 is YFSETQ. Here the CDR3 reads CASSFDRGPYEQYF. The CDR3 bases are TGCGCCAGCAGCTTCGACAGGGGGCCGTACGAGCAGTACTTC.

The chain carries TRBV2 and TRBJ1-5, with TRBD1 as a possible D gene (5 bases). The CDR3 has 13 amino acids. V was trimmed by 8 bases and J by 0 bases, leaving 8 bases between them. Germline V gene data show CDR1 as SNHLY and CDR2 as FYNNEI. The CDR3 here is CASGGFSNQPQHF. The CDR3 nucleotides read TGTGCCAGCGGGGGGTTTAGCAATCAGCCCCAGCATTTT.

This sequence joins TRBV7-3 and TRBJ2-2; 8 bases map to TRBD1. CDR1 is SGHTA and CDR2 is FQGTGA in the germline V gene. Germline trimming cut 4 bases from V and 1 base from J; bases unmatched to any gene: 5. CDR3 size: 16 residues. The CDR3 here is CASSSRTGLNTGELFF. For the CDR3, the DNA is TGTGCCAGCAGCTCCCGGACAGGGCTGAACACCGGGGAGCTGTTTTTT.

In the case of this clone: One end of the junction fails to match germline, which may point to a read error. The genes are TRBV5-1 and TRBJ2-5; TRBD2 agrees at 8 bases. CDR1 is SGHRS, CDR2 YFSETQ, per germline. The CDR3 extends over 14 amino acids. CDR3 sequence: CASRRASGQEAQYF. In DNA, the CDR3 is TGCGCCAGCCGGCGGGCTAGCGGGCAAGAGGCCCAGTACTTC. The full variable domain, completed using reference TRBV5-1 and TRBJ2-5, is KAGVTQTPRYLIKTRGQQVTLSCSPISGHRSVSWYQQTPGQGLQFLFEYFSETQRNKGNFPGRFSGRQFSNSRSEMNVSTLELGDSALYLCASRRASGQEAQYFGPGTRLLVL.

This chain uses TRBV5-1 with TRBJ1-2, with a possible D match to TRBD1 (5 bases). CDR1 is SGHRS, CDR2 YFSETQ, per germline. This CDR3 is built from 13 residues. Trimming removed 1 base from V and 4 bases from J, with 8 bases in between. CDR3 coding DNA: TGCGCCAGCAGCTTGCAAACAGGCTATGGCTACACCTTC. This sequence encodes CASSLQTGYGYTF.

Concerning this clone itself: At one of its ends the junction is not consistent with the germline gene, which may arise from a read error. This chain uses TRBV28 with TRBJ1-1; no reliable D call. In germline, CDR1 is MDHEN, CDR2 SYDVKM. The CDR3 consists of 14 residues. The CDR3 here is CASSIVQENTEDFF. The CDR3 DNA reads TGTGCCAGCAGTATCGTCCAGGAAAACACTGAAGATTTCTTT.

This clone was counted between two and nine times. The chain joins TRBV5-1 to TRBJ2-7; 9 bases agree with TRBD1. Germline V gene data show CDR1 as SGHRS and CDR2 as YFSETQ. CDR3 length: 15 residues. With 0 bases clipped from V and 1 base from J, the junction kept 2 bases outside the gene matches. The CDR3 nucleotides read TGCGCCAGCAGCTTGGAAGGGACAGGGTCCTACGAGCAGTACTTC. It encodes CASSLEGTGSYEQYF.

The chain links TRBV2 to TRBJ1-5; weak D call: TRBD1 (6 bases). Trimming cost V 4 bases and J 7 bases, with 14 bases left between them. Per the germline V gene, CDR1 is SNHLY and CDR2 is FYNNEI. The CDR3 runs 14 residues. The CDR3 loop is CASSALGGGQPQHF. In nucleotides, the CDR3 is TGTGCCAGCAGTGCCCTAGGGGGGGGCCAGCCCCAGCATTTT.